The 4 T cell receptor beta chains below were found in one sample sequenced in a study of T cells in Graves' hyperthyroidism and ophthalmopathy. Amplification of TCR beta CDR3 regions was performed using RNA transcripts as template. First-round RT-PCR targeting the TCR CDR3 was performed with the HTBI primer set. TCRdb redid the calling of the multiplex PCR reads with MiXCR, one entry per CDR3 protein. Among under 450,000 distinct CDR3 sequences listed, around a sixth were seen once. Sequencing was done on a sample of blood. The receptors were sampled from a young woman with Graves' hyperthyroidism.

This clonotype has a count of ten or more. DNA for the CDR3: TGTGCCAGCAGCCCGACAGGGGTTATAGCCAAAAACATTCAGTACTTC. Translated: CASSPTGVIAKNIQYF. The V call is TRBV12-3 or TRBV12-4, the J call TRBJ2-4; 8 positions match TRBD1. This CDR3 spans 16 amino acids. The V and J ends lost 6 bases and 0 bases, in that order; junction bases with no gene match: 7.

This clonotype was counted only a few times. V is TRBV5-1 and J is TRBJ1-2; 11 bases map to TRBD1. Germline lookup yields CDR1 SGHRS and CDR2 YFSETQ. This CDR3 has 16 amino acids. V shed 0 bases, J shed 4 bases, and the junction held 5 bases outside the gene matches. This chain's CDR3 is CASSLDWTGGFYGYTF. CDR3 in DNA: TGCGCCAGCAGCTTGGATTGGACAGGGGGCTTCTATGGCTACACCTTC.

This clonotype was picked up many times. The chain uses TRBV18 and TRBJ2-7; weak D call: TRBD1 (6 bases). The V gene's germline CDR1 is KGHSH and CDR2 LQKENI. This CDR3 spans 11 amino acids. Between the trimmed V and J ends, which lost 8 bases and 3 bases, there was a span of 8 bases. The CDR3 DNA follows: TGTGCCAGCAGGGACATCTACGAGCAGTACTTC. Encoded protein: CASRDIYEQYF.

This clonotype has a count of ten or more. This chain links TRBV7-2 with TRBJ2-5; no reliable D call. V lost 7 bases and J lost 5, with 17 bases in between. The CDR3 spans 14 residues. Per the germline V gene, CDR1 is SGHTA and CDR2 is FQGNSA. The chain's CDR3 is CASIPGAPPETQYF. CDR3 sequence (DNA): TGTGCCAGCATCCCAGGTGCCCCCCCGGAGACCCAGTACTTC.